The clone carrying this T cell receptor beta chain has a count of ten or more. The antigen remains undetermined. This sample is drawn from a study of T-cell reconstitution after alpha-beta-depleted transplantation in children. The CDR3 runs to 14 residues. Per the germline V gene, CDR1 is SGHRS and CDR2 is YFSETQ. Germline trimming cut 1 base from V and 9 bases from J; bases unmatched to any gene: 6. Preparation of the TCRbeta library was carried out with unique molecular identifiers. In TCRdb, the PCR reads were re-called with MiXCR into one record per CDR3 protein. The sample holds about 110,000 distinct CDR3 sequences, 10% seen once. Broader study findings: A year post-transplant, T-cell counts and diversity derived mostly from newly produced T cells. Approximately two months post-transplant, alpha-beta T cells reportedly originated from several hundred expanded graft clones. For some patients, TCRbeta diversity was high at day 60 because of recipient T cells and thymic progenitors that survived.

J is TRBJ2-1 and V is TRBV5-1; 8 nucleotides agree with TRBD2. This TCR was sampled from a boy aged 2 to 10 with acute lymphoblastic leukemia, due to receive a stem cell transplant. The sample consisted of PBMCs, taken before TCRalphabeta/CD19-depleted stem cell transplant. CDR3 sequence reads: CASSLLVAGTEQFF. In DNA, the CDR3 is TGCGCCAGCAGCTTGCTGGTAGCGGGAACTGAGCAGTTCTTC.